This T cell receptor beta chain was identified during a study of regulatory T cells in long-lasting Graves disease. Broader study findings: Analysis covered peripheral blood alone, not thyroid tissue.

Combining iRepertoire HTBI primers with Arm-PCR of CDR3 regions, the authors built TCR beta libraries. One entry per CDR3 protein, called by TCRdb with MiXCR from the multiplex PCR reads. The sample contains roughly 520,000 distinct CDR3 sequences, about 11% of which appear only once. Ten or more counts support this clonotype. Its antigen is not known. Time point meaning: newly diagnosed GD, antithyroid drugs for less than 3 months. The TCR library was prepared using RNA isolated from PBMCs. An endocrinology department in Xi'an, China, recruited the patients. The germline V and J ends were trimmed by 5 bases and 3 bases, with 13 bases remaining between them. The CDR3 has 14 amino acids. Germline CDR1 is SGHNT and CDR2 is YENEEA. The same specimen was also included in a second study, on T cells in Graves' hyperthyroidism and ophthalmopathy.

The TCR sequence derives from a woman aged 30 to 39 with Graves disease. The gene calls are TRBV11-3 and TRBJ2-5; D gene unclear. The sample here was peripheral blood mononuclear cells (PBMCs), taken at new diagnosis, from a patient treated with antithyroid drugs. The CDR3 DNA is TGTGCCAGCAGCCAACCCATATTTAAAGAGACCCAGTACTTC. Its translation is CASSQPIFKETQYF.